A selection of T cell receptor beta chains follows, all from one sample in a study of healthy donors' naive CD4 and CD8 T cells. TCRdb reanalysed the reads using MiXCR and keeps one entry per CDR3 protein. The table records approximately 180,000 distinct CDR3 sequences, over 60% of them present only once. Sample: naive CD4+ and CD8+ T cells sorted from blood, pooled from several donors. The origin of the receptors is a pool of human donors in good health; the sample pools cells from several healthy donors. The CDR3 runs from the conserved cysteine through the conserved F or W. Fields, in order: J gene, V gene, clone size, D gene, CDR3 protein, CDR3 DNA. D genes are given only for firm matches. Not every row has a clone size; where given, it reads once, few, many or a size class.

J: TRBJ2-1; V: TRBV29-1; size: -; D: TRBD1; CDR3: CSVDETGRNEQFF; DNA: TGCAGCGTTGATGAGACAGGGAGAAATGAGCAGTTCTTC
J: TRBJ2-5; V: TRBV5-4; size: -; D: -; CDR3: CASSLVGSQETQYF; DNA: TGTGCCAGCAGCTTGGTTGGGAGCCAAGAGACCCAGTACTTC
J: TRBJ2-7; V: TRBV27; size: -; D: -; CDR3: CASSPGTFYEQYF; DNA: TGTGCCAGCAGCCCCGGGACCTTCTACGAGCAGTACTTC
J: TRBJ2-7; V: TRBV29-1; size: few; D: TRBD2; CDR3: CSVGRDTQYEQYF; DNA: TGCAGCGTCGGGAGGGACACCCAATACGAGCAGTACTTC
J: TRBJ2-1; V: TRBV20-1; size: -; D: TRBD2; CDR3: CSAQTSGRASYNEQFF; DNA: TGCAGTGCCCAGACTAGCGGGAGGGCCTCCTACAATGAGCAGTTCTTC
J: TRBJ1-3; V: TRBV27; size: -; D: TRBD1; CDR3: CASRRGQGLGNTIYF; DNA: TGTGCCAGCAGGAGGGGACAGGGCTTAGGAAACACCATATATTTT
J: TRBJ2-7; V: TRBV29-1; size: -; D: TRBD2; CDR3: CSVEEGMGLADEQYF; DNA: TGCAGCGTTGAAGAGGGAATGGGACTAGCGGACGAGCAGTACTTC
J: TRBJ2-3; V: TRBV29-1; size: -; D: -; CDR3: CSAGGQGNKADTQYF; DNA: TGCAGCGCCGGTGGGCAGGGTAATAAAGCAGATACGCAGTATTTT
J: TRBJ2-3; V: TRBV29-1; size: -; D: -; CDR3: CSATRQGLSTDTQYF; DNA: TGCAGCGCTACCCGCCAGGGGTTAAGCACAGATACGCAGTATTTT
J: TRBJ2-1; V: TRBV29-1; size: once; D: -; CDR3: CSVGTGPLGNEQFF; DNA: TGCAGCGTTGGGACCGGGCCCCTGGGCAATGAGCAGTTCTTC
J: TRBJ2-7; V: TRBV5-4; size: few; D: TRBD2; CDR3: CASSLGTSGNYEQYF; DNA: TGTGCCAGCAGCTTGGGGACTAGCGGGAACTACGAGCAGTACTTC
J: TRBJ1-5; V: TRBV19; size: -; D: -; CDR3: CASSNGNQPQHF; DNA: TGTGCCAGTAGTAATGGTAATCAGCCCCAGCATTTT
J: TRBJ2-5; V: TRBV25-1; size: -; D: -; CDR3: CASSHGPSGETQYF; DNA: TGTGCCAGCAGCCACGGGCCTTCAGGGGAGACCCAGTACTTC
J: TRBJ2-7; V: TRBV12-5; size: -; D: -; CDR3: CASGLVTLGLNYEQYF; DNA: TGTGCTAGTGGTTTGGTTACACTCGGCCTCAACTACGAGCAGTACTTC
J: TRBJ2-1; V: TRBV19; size: -; D: -; CDR3: CASSMGNEQFF; DNA: TGTGCCAGTAGTATGGGGAATGAGCAGTTCTTC
J: TRBJ2-3; V: TRBV5-1; size: -; D: -; CDR3: CASSLAGAPSTDTQYF; DNA: TGCGCCAGCAGCTTGGCGGGAGCTCCTAGCACAGATACGCAGTATTTT
J: TRBJ2-4; V: TRBV19; size: once; D: TRBD1; CDR3: CASRLTGGGKNIQYF; DNA: TGTGCCAGTAGGCTCACAGGGGGCGGTAAAAACATTCAGTACTTC
J: TRBJ2-1; V: TRBV29-1; size: -; D: TRBD2; CDR3: CSPWKGGEQFF; DNA: TGCAGCCCATGGAAGGGAGGGGAGCAGTTCTTC
J: TRBJ1-2; V: TRBV5-4; size: -; D: -; CDR3: CASSSPLLGDYGYTF; DNA: TGTGCCAGCAGCTCCCCCCTTTTGGGAGACTATGGCTACACCTTC
J: TRBJ2-7; V: TRBV29-1; size: once; D: TRBD2; CDR3: CSVNLAGGYYEQYF; DNA: TGCAGCGTTAACCTAGCGGGGGGTTACTACGAGCAGTACTTC
J: TRBJ1-5; V: TRBV12-3/TRBV12-4; size: -; D: -; CDR3: CASSRVGSNQPQHF; DNA: TGTGCCAGCAGCCGAGTGGGAAGCAATCAGCCCCAGCATTTT
J: TRBJ2-3; V: TRBV29-1; size: few; D: -; CDR3: CSVDGGTDTQYF; DNA: TGTAGCGTTGATGGGGGCACAGATACGCAGTATTTT